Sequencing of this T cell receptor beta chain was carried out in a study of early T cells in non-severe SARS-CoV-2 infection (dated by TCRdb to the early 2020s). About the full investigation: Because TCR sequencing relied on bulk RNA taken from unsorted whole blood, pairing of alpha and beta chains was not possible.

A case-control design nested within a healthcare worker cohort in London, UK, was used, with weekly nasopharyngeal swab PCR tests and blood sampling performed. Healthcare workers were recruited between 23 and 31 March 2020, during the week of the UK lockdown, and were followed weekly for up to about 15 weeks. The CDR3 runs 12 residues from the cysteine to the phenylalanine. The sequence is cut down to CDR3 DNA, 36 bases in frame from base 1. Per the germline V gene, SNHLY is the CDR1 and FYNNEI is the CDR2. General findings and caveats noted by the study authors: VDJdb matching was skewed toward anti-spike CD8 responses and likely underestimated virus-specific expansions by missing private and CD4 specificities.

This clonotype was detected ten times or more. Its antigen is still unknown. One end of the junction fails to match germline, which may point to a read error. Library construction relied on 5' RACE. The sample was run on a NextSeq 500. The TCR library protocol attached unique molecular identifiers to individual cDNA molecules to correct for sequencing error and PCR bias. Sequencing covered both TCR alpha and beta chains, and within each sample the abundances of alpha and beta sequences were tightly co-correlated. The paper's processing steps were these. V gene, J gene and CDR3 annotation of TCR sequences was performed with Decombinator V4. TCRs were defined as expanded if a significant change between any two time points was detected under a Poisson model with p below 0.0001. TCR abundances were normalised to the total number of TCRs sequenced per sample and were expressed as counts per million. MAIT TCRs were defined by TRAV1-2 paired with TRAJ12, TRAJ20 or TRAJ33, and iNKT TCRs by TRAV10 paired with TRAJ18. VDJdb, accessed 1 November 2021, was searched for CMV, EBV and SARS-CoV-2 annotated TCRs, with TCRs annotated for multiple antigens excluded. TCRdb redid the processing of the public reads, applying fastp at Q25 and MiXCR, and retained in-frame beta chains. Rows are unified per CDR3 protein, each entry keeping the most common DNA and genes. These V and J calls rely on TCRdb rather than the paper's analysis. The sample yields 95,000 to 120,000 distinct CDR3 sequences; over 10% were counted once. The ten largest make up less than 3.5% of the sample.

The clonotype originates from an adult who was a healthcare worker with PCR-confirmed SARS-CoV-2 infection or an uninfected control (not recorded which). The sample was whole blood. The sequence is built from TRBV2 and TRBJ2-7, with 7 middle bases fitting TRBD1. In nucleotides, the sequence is TGTGCCAGCAGTGAGGGCTGGGACAGAATCATCTTC. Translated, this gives CASSEGWDRIIF. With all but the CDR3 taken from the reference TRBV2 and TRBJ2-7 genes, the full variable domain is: EPEVTQTPSHQVTQMGQEVILRCVPISNHLYFYWYRQILGQKVEFLVSFYNNEISEKSEIFDDQFSVERPDGSNFTLKIRSTKLEDSAMYFCASSEGWDRIIFGPGTRLTVT.